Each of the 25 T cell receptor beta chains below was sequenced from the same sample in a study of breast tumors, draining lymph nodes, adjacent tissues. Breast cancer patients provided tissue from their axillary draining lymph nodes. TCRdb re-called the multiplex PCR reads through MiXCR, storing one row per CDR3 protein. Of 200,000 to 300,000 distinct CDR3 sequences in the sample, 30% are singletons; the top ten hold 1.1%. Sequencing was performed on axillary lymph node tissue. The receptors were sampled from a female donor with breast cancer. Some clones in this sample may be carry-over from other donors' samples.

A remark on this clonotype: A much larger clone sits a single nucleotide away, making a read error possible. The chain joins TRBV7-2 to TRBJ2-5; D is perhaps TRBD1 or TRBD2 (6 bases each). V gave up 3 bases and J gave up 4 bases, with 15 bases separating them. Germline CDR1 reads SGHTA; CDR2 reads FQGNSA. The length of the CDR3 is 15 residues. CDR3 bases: TGTGCCAGCAGCTTCACCTCCGGGGGCGGAGAGACCCAGTACTTC. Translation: CASSFTSGGGETQYF.

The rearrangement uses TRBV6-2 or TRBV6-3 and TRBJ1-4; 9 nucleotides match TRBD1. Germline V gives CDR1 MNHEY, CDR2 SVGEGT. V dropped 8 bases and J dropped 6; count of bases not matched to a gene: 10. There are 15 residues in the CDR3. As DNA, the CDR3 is TGTGCCAGCGCCGAAACAGGGGGCCTCGATGAAAAACTGTTTTTT. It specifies CASAETGGLDEKLFF.

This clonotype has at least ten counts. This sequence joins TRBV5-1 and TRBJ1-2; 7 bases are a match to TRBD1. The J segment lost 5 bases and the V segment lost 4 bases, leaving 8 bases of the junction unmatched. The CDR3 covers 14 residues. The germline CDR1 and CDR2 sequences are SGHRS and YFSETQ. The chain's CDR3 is CASSNEGTAYGYTF. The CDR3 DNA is TGCGCCAGCAGCAATGAGGGGACAGCATATGGCTACACCTTC. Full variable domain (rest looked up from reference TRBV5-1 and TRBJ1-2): KAGVTQTPRYLIKTRGQQVTLSCSPISGHRSVSWYQQTPGQGLQFLFEYFSETQRNKGNFPGRFSGRQFSNSRSEMNVSTLELGDSALYLCASSNEGTAYGYTFGSGTRLTVV.

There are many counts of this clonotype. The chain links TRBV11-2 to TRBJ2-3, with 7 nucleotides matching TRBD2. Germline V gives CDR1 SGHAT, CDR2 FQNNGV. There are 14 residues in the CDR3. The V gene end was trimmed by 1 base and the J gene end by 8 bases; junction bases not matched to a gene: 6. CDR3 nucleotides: TGTGCCAGCAGCTTAGCGGGAGGACCTAGTACGCAGTATTTT. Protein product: CASSLAGGPSTQYF. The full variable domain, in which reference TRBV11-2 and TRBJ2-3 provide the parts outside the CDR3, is EAGVAQSPRYKIIEKRQSVAFWCNPISGHATLYWYQQILGQGPKLLIQFQNNGVVDDSQLPKDRFSAERLKGVDSTLKIQPAKLEDSAVYLCASSLAGGPSTQYFGPGTRLTVL.

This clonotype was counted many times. CDR3 bases: TGTGCCACCAGCAGAGTTGGGACTGTTGACTACACCTTC. This translates into CATSRVGTVDYTF. The J gene is TRBJ1-2, the V gene TRBV15; D is possibly TRBD1 (5 bases). CDR3 size: 13 residues. The germline V and J ends were trimmed by 1 base and 10 bases, with 13 bases remaining between them. CDR1 is LNHNV and CDR2 is YYDKDF in the germline V gene (reference sequence).

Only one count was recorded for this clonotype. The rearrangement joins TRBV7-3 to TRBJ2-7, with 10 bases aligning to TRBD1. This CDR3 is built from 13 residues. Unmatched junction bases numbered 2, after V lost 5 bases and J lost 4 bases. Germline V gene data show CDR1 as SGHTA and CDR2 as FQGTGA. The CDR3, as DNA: TGTGCCAGCAGCGGGACAGGGGTTTACGAGCAGTACTTC. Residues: CASSGTGVYEQYF.

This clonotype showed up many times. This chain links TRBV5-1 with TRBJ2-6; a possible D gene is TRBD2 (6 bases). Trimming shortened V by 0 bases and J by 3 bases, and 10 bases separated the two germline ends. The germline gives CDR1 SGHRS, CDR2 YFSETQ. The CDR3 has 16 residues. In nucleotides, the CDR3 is TGCGCCAGCAGCTTGGCGGAGGGGAGTGGGGCCAACGTCCTGACTTTC. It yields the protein CASSLAEGSGANVLTF.

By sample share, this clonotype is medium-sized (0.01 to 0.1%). The CDR3 region has the DNA TGTGCCATCAGTGAGTCGGGGCGGGGAGACACAGATACGCAGTATTTT. This sequence encodes CAISESGRGDTDTQYF. The gene calls are TRBV10-3 and TRBJ2-3; D possibly corresponds to TRBD2 (6 bases). The V and J ends lost 0 bases and 2 bases respectively, with 12 bases between them. CDR3 length equals 16 residues. Per the germline V gene, CDR1 is ENHRY and CDR2 is SYGVKD.

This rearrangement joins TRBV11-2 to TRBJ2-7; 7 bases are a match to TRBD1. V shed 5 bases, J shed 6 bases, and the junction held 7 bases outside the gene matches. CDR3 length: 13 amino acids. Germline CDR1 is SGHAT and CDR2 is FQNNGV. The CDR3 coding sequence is TGTGCCAGCAGCCTAAGGGGGCCCCCCGAGCAGTACTTC. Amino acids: CASSLRGPPEQYF.

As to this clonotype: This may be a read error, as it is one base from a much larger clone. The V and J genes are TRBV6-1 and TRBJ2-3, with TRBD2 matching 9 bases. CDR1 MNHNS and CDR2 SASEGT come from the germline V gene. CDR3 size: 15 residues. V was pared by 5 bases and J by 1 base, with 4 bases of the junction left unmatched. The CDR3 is CASSLGLARTDTQYF. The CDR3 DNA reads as TGTGCCAGCAGTCTGGGACTAGCCCGCACAGATACGCAGTATTTT.

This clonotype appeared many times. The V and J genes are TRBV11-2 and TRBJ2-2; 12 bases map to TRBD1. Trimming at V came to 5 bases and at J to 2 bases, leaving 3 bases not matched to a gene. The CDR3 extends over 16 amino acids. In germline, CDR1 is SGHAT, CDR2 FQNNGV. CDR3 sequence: CASSQGTGGNTGELFF. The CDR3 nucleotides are TGTGCCAGCAGCCAGGGGACAGGGGGCAACACCGGGGAGCTGTTTTTT. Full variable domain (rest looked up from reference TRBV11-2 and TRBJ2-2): EAGVAQSPRYKIIEKRQSVAFWCNPISGHATLYWYQQILGQGPKLLIQFQNNGVVDDSQLPKDRFSAERLKGVDSTLKIQPAKLEDSAVYLCASSQGTGGNTGELFFGEGSRLTVL.

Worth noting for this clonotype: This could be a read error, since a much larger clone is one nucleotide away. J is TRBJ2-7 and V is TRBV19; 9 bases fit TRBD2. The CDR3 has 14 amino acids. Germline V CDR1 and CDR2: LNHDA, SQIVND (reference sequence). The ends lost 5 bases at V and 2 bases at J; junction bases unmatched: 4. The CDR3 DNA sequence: TGTGCCAGTAGTGGGACTAGCACCACCTACGAGCAGTACTTC. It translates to CASSGTSTTYEQYF.

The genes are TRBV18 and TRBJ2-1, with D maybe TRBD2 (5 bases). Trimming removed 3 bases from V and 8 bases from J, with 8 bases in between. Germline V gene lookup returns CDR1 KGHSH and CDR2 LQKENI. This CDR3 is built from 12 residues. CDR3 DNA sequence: TGTGCCAGCTCACCGGCGGACTATGAGCAGTTCTTC. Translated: CASSPADYEQFF. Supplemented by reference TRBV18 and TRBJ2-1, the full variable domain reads NAGVMQNPRHLVRRRGQEARLRCSPMKGHSHVYWYRQLPEEGLKFMVYLQKENIIDESGMPKERFSAEFPKEGPSILRIQQVVRGDSAAYFCASSPADYEQFFGPGTRLTVL.

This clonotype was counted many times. The CDR3 spells CSGPSYGYTF. CDR3 nucleotide sequence: TGCAGCGGACCGTCCTATGGCTACACCTTC. J is TRBJ1-2 and V is TRBV29-1, with D unclear. This CDR3 spans 10 amino acids. Germline-derived CDR1 and CDR2 are SQVTM and ANQGSEA. V lost 7 bases and J lost 4, with 7 bases in between.

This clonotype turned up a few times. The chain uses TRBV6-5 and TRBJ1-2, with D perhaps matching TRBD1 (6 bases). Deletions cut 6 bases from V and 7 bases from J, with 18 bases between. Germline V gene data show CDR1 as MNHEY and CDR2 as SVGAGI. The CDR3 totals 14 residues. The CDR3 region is CASRPLQGRGGYTF. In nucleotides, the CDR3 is TGTGCCAGCAGACCCCTACAGGGACGGGGTGGCTACACCTTC.

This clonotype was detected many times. The CDR3 sequence is CSAVRGTTRETQYF. DNA for the CDR3: TGCAGTGCCGTCCGTGGGACTACACGAGAGACCCAGTACTTC. The genes are TRBV20-1 and TRBJ2-5; TRBD2 aligns across 7 bases. CDR1 and CDR2 (germline): DFQATT, SNEGSKA (reference sequence). With V trimmed by 6 bases and J by 4 bases, 11 bases remained unmatched. The CDR3 totals 14 residues.

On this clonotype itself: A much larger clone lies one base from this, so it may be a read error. The CDR3 nucleotides are TGTGCTAGTGGTTTGGTACGGAGTGGCTGCACCTTC. This sequence encodes CASGLVRSGCTF. The chain carries TRBV12-5 and TRBJ1-2; no clear D gene. The CDR3 is 12 residues long. Per the germline V gene, CDR1 is LGHNT and CDR2 is FRNRAP.

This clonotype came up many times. DNA for the CDR3: TGTGCCAGCAGTTATATCGGCACCGGGGAGCTGTTTTTT. Its translation is CASSYIGTGELFF. The V call is TRBV6-5, the J call TRBJ2-2; D ambiguous. This CDR3 comprises 13 residues. The germline gives CDR1 MNHEY, CDR2 SVGAGI. Trimming stripped 3 bases from V and 4 bases from J, with 6 bases between.

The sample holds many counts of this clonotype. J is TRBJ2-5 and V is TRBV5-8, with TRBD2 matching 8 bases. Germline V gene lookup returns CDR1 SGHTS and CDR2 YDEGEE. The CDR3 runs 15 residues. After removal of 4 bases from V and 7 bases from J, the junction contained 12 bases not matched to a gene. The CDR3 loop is CASSSGLAPEGTQYF. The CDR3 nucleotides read TGTGCCAGCAGCAGCGGACTAGCACCGGAGGGGACCCAGTACTTC. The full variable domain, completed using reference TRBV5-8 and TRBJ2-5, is EAGVTQSPTHLIKTRGQQATLRCSPISGHTSVYWYQQALGLGLQFLLWYDEGEERNRGNFPPRFSGRQFPNYSSELNVNALELEDSALYLCASSSGLAPEGTQYFGPGTRLLVL.

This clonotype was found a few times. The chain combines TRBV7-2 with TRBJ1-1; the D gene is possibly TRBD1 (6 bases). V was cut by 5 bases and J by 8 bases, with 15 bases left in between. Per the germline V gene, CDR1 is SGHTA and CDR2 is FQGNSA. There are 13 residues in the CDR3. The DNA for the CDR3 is TGTGCCAGCAGCCTGAACAGGGATTTCGAAGCTTTCTTT. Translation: CASSLNRDFEAFF. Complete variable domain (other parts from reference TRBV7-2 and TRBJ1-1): GAGVSQSPSNKVTEKGKDVELRCDPISGHTALYWYRQSLGQGLEFLIYFQGNSAPDKSGLPSDRFSAERTGGSVSTLTIQRTQQEDSAVYLCASSLNRDFEAFFGQGTRLTVV.

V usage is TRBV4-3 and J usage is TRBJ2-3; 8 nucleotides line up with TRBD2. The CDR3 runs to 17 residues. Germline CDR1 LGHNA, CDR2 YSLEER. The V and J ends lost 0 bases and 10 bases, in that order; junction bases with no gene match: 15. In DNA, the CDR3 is TGCGCCAGCAGCCAAGACCCTAGCGGGCATGGAGGGGATGCGCAGTATTTT. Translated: CASSQDPSGHGGDAQYF.

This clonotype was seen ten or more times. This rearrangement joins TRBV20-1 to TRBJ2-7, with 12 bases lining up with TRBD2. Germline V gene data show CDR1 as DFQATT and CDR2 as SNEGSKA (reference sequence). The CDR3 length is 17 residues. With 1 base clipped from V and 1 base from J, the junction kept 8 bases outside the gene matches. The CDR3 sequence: CSARGGTSGSYSYEQYF. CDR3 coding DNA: TGCAGTGCTAGAGGAGGGACTAGCGGGTCCTATTCCTACGAGCAGTACTTC.

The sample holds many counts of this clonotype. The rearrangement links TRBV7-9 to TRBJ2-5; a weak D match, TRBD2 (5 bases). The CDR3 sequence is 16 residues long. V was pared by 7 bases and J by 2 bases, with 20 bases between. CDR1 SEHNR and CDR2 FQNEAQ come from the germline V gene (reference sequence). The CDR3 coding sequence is TGTGCCAGCACCTTCCCCTCGGGAACTCTTCAAGAGACCCAGTACTTC. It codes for CASTFPSGTLQETQYF.

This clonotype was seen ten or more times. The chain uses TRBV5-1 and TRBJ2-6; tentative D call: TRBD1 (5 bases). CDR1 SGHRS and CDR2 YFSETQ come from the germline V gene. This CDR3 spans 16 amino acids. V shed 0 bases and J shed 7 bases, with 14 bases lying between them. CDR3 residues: CASSLGRGLGANVLTF. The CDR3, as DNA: TGCGCCAGCAGCTTGGGAAGGGGCTTGGGCGCCAACGTCCTGACTTTC.

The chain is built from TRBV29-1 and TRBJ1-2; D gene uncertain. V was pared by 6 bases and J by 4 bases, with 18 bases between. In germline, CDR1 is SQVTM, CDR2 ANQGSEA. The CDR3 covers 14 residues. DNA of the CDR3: TGCAGCGTAGATGGAGGTCGGGCTCCCTATGGCTACACCTTC. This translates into CSVDGGRAPYGYTF.